Presented here are 28 T cell receptor beta chains from one specimen sequenced in a study of T cell responses to AZD1222 COVID-19 vaccine. Data came from immunoSEQ multiplex PCR; TCRdb stores just in-frame clones and leaves some out. The sample holds some 200,000 clones, 70% to 90% seen once. The input for sequencing was peripheral blood, taken 28 days after the second AZD1222 dose. The source of these receptors is an adult who received the AZD1222 COVID-19 vaccine.

In its sample, this clone was seen once. The chain is built from TRBV7-2 and TRBJ2-5, with D perhaps matching TRBD2 (7 bases). The CDR3 runs to 15 residues. Germline V lookup: CDR1 SGHTA, CDR2 FQGNSA. Trimming removed 1 base at V and 3 bases at J, with 12 bases between. The CDR3 coding sequence is TGTGCCAGCAGCTTAGGGGGGGGGCCCGAAGAGACCCAGTACTTC. Protein sequence: CASSLGGGPEETQYF.

This chain connects TRBV28 to TRBJ1-1, with D possibly TRBD1 on 6 matching bases. Trimming shortened V by 4 bases and J by 4 bases, and 16 bases separated the two germline ends. The length of the CDR3 is 15 residues. Germline values: CDR1 MDHEN, CDR2 SYDVKM. CDR3 sequence reads: CASSSSTGQGTEAFF. In nucleotides, the CDR3 is TGTGCCAGCAGTTCGTCAACAGGGCAAGGCACTGAAGCTTTCTTT.

J is TRBJ1-5 and V is TRBV28, with D hard to call. Trimming pared 6 bases from V and 3 bases from J, leaving 6 bases between. The CDR3 consists of 12 residues. Germline CDR1 and CDR2: MDHEN and SYDVKM. CDR3 in amino acids: CASRPPNQPQHF. Written as DNA, the CDR3 is TGTGCCAGCAGGCCCCCCAATCAGCCCCAGCATTTT.

The chain joins TRBV7-8 to TRBJ2-7; the D gene is possibly TRBD2 (5 bases). Per the germline V gene, CDR1 is SGHVS and CDR2 is FQNEAQ. CDR3 length: 11 residues. The V end was cut by 5 bases, the J end by 4 bases, with 6 bases between. DNA of the CDR3: TGTGCCAGCAGCACTAGTTACGAGCAGTACTTC. Translating gives CASSTSYEQYF.

The chain has TRBV7-2 and TRBJ2-3; 7 bases fit TRBD1. This CDR3 has 16 residues. Germline lookup yields CDR1 SGHTA and CDR2 FQGNSA. V was clipped by 4 bases and J by 5 bases; unmatched bases: 12. The chain's CDR3 is CASSSTGNRGRDTQYF. In nucleotides, the CDR3 is TGTGCCAGCAGCTCGACAGGGAATCGGGGTCGAGATACGCAGTATTTT.

This chain links TRBV5-6 with TRBJ2-7; D might be TRBD1 (6 bases). Germline V lookup: CDR1 SGHDT, CDR2 YYEEEE. V was pared by 1 base and J by 3 bases, with 8 bases between. The CDR3 is 13 residues long. The DNA for the CDR3 is TGTGCCAGCAGCTTGTGGACAGACTACGAGCAGTACTTC. Translation: CASSLWTDYEQYF.

This chain uses TRBV2 with TRBJ2-2; no firm D call. The CDR3 has 14 residues. Trimming took off 7 bases at V and 0 bases at J, with 9 bases between the two ends. Germline CDR1 is SNHLY and CDR2 is FYNNEI. CDR3 protein: CASTESTNTGELFF. For the CDR3, the DNA is TGTGCCAGCACAGAGAGCACGAACACCGGGGAGCTGTTTTTT.

The chain couples TRBV27 to TRBJ2-7; 7 bases match TRBD1. Germline loops: CDR1 MNHEY, CDR2 SMNVEV (reference sequence). V was pared by 4 bases and J by 5 bases, with 11 bases of the junction left unmatched. This CDR3 is built from 15 residues. For the CDR3, the DNA is TGTGCCAGCAGTTCCCAAAACAGGGGACCTCACGAGCAGTACTTC. It specifies CASSSQNRGPHEQYF.

This chain uses TRBV9 with TRBJ2-2, with D possibly called TRBD1 or TRBD2 (6 bases each). V gave up 4 bases and J gave up 8 bases, with 18 bases separating them. The V gene's germline CDR1 is SGDLS and CDR2 YYNGEE. CDR3 size: 15 residues. CDR3 nucleotides: TGTGCCAGCAGCTTCAGTTCGGGGGCTGCTGGGGAGCTGTTTTTT. Residues: CASSFSSGAAGELFF.

The chain carries TRBV9 and TRBJ2-5; perhaps TRBD2 as D (7 bases). This CDR3 has 16 amino acids. Germline lookup yields CDR1 SGDLS and CDR2 YYNGEE. Trimming took 2 bases from V and 2 from J, leaving 16 bases between them. CDR3 in amino acids: CASSVGASGKQETQYF. For the CDR3, the DNA is TGTGCCAGCAGCGTGGGGGCTAGCGGTAAACAAGAGACCCAGTACTTC.

The rearrangement links TRBV6-5 to TRBJ2-7; unclear D gene. This CDR3 has 14 residues. The V end was cut by 7 bases, the J end by 0 bases, with 13 bases between. Germline CDR1 MNHEY, CDR2 SVGAGI. DNA of the CDR3: TGTGCCAGCAAATTCGGCGGAAGCTCCTACGAGCAGTACTTC. Translated: CASKFGGSSYEQYF.

This clone showed up just once. In nucleotides, the CDR3 is TGTGCCAGCAGCTTCTCCGTCGGACCCTCCGGCCGCGAGCAGTACTTC. Translated: CASSFSVGPSGREQYF. The chain joins TRBV7-2 to TRBJ2-7; D not certain. Germline CDR1 and CDR2: SGHTA and FQGNSA. The V end was cut by 3 bases, the J end by 6 bases, with 21 bases between. This CDR3 is 16 amino acids long.

The chain is built from TRBV6-5 and TRBJ2-3; D unresolved. Per germline, CDR1 MNHEY and CDR2 SVGAGI. CDR3 size: 13 residues. V shed 3 bases and J shed 4 bases, with 8 bases lying between them. CDR3 nucleotide sequence: TGTGCCAGCAGTTATTCAGGCGCAGATACGCAGTATTTT. Its protein product is CASSYSGADTQYF.

On this clone: Other nucleotide sequences in the sample specify the same CDR3. This chain joins TRBV7-2 and TRBJ1-5; 7 nucleotides match TRBD1. V shed 4 bases and J 1 base; nucleotides not matched to a gene: 4. This CDR3 spans 15 amino acids. Germline CDR1 SGHTA, CDR2 FQGNSA. The CDR3 bases are TGTGCCAGCAGCTCAGGGACAGTAAGCAATCAGCCCCAGCATTTT. Encoded protein: CASSSGTVSNQPQHF.

Only one count was recorded for this clone. The chain is built from TRBV6-2 or TRBV6-3 and TRBJ2-1; TRBD2 agrees at 16 bases. After removal of 5 bases from V and 4 bases from J, the junction contained 8 bases not matched to a gene. Germline CDR1 MNHEY, CDR2 SVGEGT. This CDR3 is 18 amino acids long. For the CDR3, the DNA is TGTGCCAGCAGTGGGCCCGGGACTAGCGGGAGGGGTTACAATGAGCAGTTCTTC. Translated: CASSGPGTSGRGYNEQFF.

V and J are TRBV10-3 and TRBJ2-2, with a tentative D call TRBD2 (5 bases). The CDR3 totals 13 residues. The V end lost 10 bases, the J end lost 6 bases, and 15 bases lay between the germline ends. Germline lookup yields CDR1 ENHRY and CDR2 SYGVKD. The CDR3 DNA reads TGTGCCACAACGGGAACAGAAGCCGGGGAGCTGTTTTTT. Translation gives CATTGTEAGELFF.

V gene TRBV28 combines with J gene TRBJ1-5; D gene ambiguous. Per germline, CDR1 MDHEN and CDR2 SYDVKM. The CDR3 consists of 13 residues. The CDR3 protein is CASVKISNQPQHF. Written as DNA, the CDR3 is TGTGCTTCGGTAAAGATAAGCAATCAGCCCCAGCATTTT.

V is TRBV7-3 and J is TRBJ2-1, with TRBD2 matching over 13 bases. Germline V lookup: CDR1 SGHTA, CDR2 FQGTGA. V was clipped by 3 bases and J by 7 bases; unmatched bases: 6. This CDR3 contains 16 residues. This chain's CDR3 is CASSFTGTSGTNEQFF. The CDR3 DNA reads TGTGCCAGCAGCTTCACCGGGACTAGCGGGACGAATGAGCAGTTCTTC.

The chain links TRBV28 to TRBJ2-7; 8 bases match TRBD2. The CDR3 is 13 residues long. Germline V lookup: CDR1 MDHEN, CDR2 SYDVKM. The junction had 7 bases not matched to a gene; V was cut back by 5 bases and J by 7 bases. The CDR3 nucleotides are TGTGCCAGCAGTACGACTAGCGTGAATGAGCAGTACTTC. It encodes CASSTTSVNEQYF.

The genes are TRBV7-3 and TRBJ2-1; D remains unclear. V lost 4 bases to trimming and J lost 9 bases, with 13 bases between them. CDR1 and CDR2 (germline): SGHTA, FQGTGA. There are 13 residues in the CDR3. The CDR3 sequence: CASSSALSGEQFF. CDR3 DNA sequence: TGTGCCAGCAGCTCCGCCCTATCCGGTGAGCAGTTCTTC.

The chain employs TRBV5-4 and TRBJ2-3; 11 bases match TRBD2. Per germline, CDR1 SGHNT and CDR2 YYREEE (reference sequence). The CDR3 extends over 14 amino acids. The V segment lost 5 bases and the J segment 4 bases; nucleotides outside the gene matches: 3. In DNA form, the CDR3 reads TGTGCCAGCAGACTAGCGGGGGCCCCAGATACGCAGTATTTT. It yields the protein CASRLAGAPDTQYF.

The chain links TRBV7-9 to TRBJ1-4, with D perhaps TRBD1 (5 bases). Trimming left V 0 bases short and J 7 bases short, with 12 bases between. CDR1 is SEHNR, CDR2 FQNEAQ, per germline (reference sequence). CDR3 size: 15 residues. The chain's CDR3 is CASSLARQGGEKLFF. The CDR3 DNA reads TGTGCCAGCAGCTTAGCCCGGCAGGGAGGTGAAAAACTGTTTTTT.

The chain links TRBV6-4 to TRBJ2-2; D may be TRBD1 (6 bases). V lost 6 bases, J lost 0 bases, and 14 bases lay in between. There are 16 residues in the CDR3. CDR1 MRHNA and CDR2 SNTAGT come from the germline V gene. The CDR3 protein is CASSRNTGPNTGELFF. The DNA for the CDR3 is TGTGCCAGCAGCCGTAATACAGGGCCGAACACCGGGGAGCTGTTTTTT.

The genes are TRBV6-5 and TRBJ1-1; the D gene is possibly TRBD1 (5 bases). The V end lost 0 bases, the J end lost 4 bases, and 12 bases lay between the germline ends. Germline V CDR1 and CDR2: MNHEY, SVGAGI. The CDR3 length is 15 residues. The CDR3 is CASSYSAGRVTEAFF. CDR3 DNA sequence: TGTGCCAGCAGTTACTCAGCAGGGAGGGTCACTGAAGCTTTCTTT.

The V and J genes are TRBV18 and TRBJ2-7, with TRBD1 as a possible D gene (5 bases). Germline V gene lookup returns CDR1 KGHSH and CDR2 LQKENI. V dropped 4 bases and J dropped 1 base, with 11 bases sitting between them. The CDR3 is made up of 14 amino acids. The CDR3 coding sequence is TGTGCCAGCTCACTCGATCAGGGATCCTACGAGCAGTACTTC. Its protein is CASSLDQGSYEQYF.

The J gene is TRBJ2-7, the V gene TRBV18, with TRBD1 matching over 10 bases. V dropped 4 bases and J dropped 5; count of bases not matched to a gene: 5. Germline lookup yields CDR1 KGHSH and CDR2 LQKENI. This CDR3 comprises 14 residues. The CDR3 DNA is TGTGCCAGCTCACGACAGGGGGCGCTGGACGAGCAGTACTTC. Its protein is CASSRQGALDEQYF. The full variable domain, with the rest looked up from reference TRBV18 and TRBJ2-7, is NAGVMQNPRHLVRRRGQEARLRCSPMKGHSHVYWYRQLPEEGLKFMVYLQKENIIDESGMPKERFSAEFPKEGPSILRIQQVVRGDSAAYFCASSRQGALDEQYFGPGTRLTVT.

The J gene is TRBJ2-2, the V gene TRBV3-1 (or the pseudogene TRBV3-2); the match to TRBD2 covers 8 bases. Germline V gene data show CDR1 as LGHDT and CDR2 as YNNKEL (reference sequence). Trimming took 0 bases from V and 1 from J; bases not matched to a gene: 4. The CDR3 is made up of 17 amino acids. DNA of the CDR3: TGTGCCAGCAGCCAAGATGGACTAGCCTTGAACACCGGGGAGCTGTTTTTT. Its protein product is CASSQDGLALNTGELFF.

The genes are TRBV4-2 and TRBJ2-7; a weak D match, TRBD1 (6 bases). The V gene's germline CDR1 is LGHNA and CDR2 YNFKEQ. The germline V and J ends were trimmed by 4 bases and 0 bases, with 10 bases remaining between them. The CDR3 covers 14 residues. The CDR3 region is CASSLGDISYEQYF. The CDR3 bases are TGTGCCAGCAGCCTGGGGGACATCTCCTACGAGCAGTACTTC.